The 9 T cell receptor beta chains in this list originate from one sample, sequenced in a study of technical replicates of blood from a handful of donors. TCRdb's table, derived via immunoSEQ multiplex PCR, lists solely in-frame clones and lacks some. The top ten hold about 0.36% of the sample, which has around 100,000 clones, 85% to 95% seen once. The sequenced material came from T cells isolated from PBMCs. The receptor set was obtained from a human donor in good health.

The chain employs TRBV4-1 and TRBJ2-5; maybe TRBD1 (5 bases). The germline V gene encodes CDR1 MGHRA and CDR2 YSYEKL. There are 13 residues in the CDR3. Trimming pared 4 bases from V and 5 bases from J, leaving 11 bases between. CDR3 coding DNA: TGCGCCAGCAGCCGCGCAGGGCGGGAGACCCAGTACTTC. Protein sequence: CASSRAGRETQYF.

V is TRBV27 and J is TRBJ1-4, with D maybe TRBD1 (5 bases). This CDR3 is built from 14 residues. In germline, CDR1 is MNHEY, CDR2 SMNVEV (reference sequence). With 7 bases removed from V and 3 bases from J, the gap between germline ends came to 12 bases. The CDR3 here is CASTRTGANEKLFF. Written as DNA, the CDR3 is TGTGCCAGCACCAGAACAGGAGCTAATGAAAAACTGTTTTTT.

This clone has a single count. The J gene is TRBJ2-1, the V gene TRBV6-6; TRBD2 matches 8 bases. V lost 0 bases to trimming and J lost 8 bases; unmatched junction nucleotides: 3. CDR1 and CDR2 from the germline V gene are MNHNY and SVGAGI (reference sequence). The CDR3 contains 14 residues. For the CDR3, the DNA is TGTGCCAGCAGTTACTCACGGGAGGGGGATGAGCAGTTCTTC. This gives the protein CASSYSREGDEQFF.

V and J are TRBV10-3 and TRBJ1-1, with D possibly matching TRBD1 (6 bases). Germline CDR1 is ENHRY and CDR2 is SYGVKD. This CDR3 comprises 13 residues. Trimming took off 6 bases at V and 1 base at J, with 9 bases between the two ends. DNA for the CDR3: TGTGCCATCAGCTCGACAGGGAACACTGAAGCTTTCTTT. Protein product: CAISSTGNTEAFF.

The V and J genes are TRBV7-9 and TRBJ2-1, with 10 bases lining up with TRBD2. Trimming cost V 1 base and J 7 bases; bases outside gene matches: 1. The germline CDR1 and CDR2 sequences are SEHNR and FQNEAQ (reference sequence). The CDR3 spans 14 residues. The DNA of the CDR3 is TGTGCCAGCAGCTTAGGGACTAGCGGAAATGAGCAGTTCTTC. Translation: CASSLGTSGNEQFF.

The chain has TRBV2 and TRBJ2-2; D gene uncertain. Germline V lookup: CDR1 SNHLY, CDR2 FYNNEI. The CDR3 length is 13 residues. V lost 1 base and J lost 6, with 6 bases in between. The CDR3, as DNA: TGTGCCAGCAGTGAAGTTTTCGCCGGGGAGCTGTTTTTT. This codes for CASSEVFAGELFF. Complete variable domain (other parts from reference TRBV2 and TRBJ2-2): EPEVTQTPSHQVTQMGQEVILRCVPISNHLYFYWYRQILGQKVEFLVSFYNNEISEKSEIFDDQFSVERPDGSNFTLKIRSTKLEDSAMYFCASSEVFAGELFFGEGSRLTVL.

The rearrangement joins TRBV4-3 to TRBJ1-5; 8 bases line up with TRBD1. V dropped 4 bases and J dropped 1; count of bases not matched to a gene: 6. The CDR3 extends over 16 amino acids. Germline loops: CDR1 LGHNA, CDR2 YSLEER. Here the CDR3 DNA reads TGCGCCAGCAGCCGGACCACAGGGGGAAGCAATCAGCCCCAGCATTTT. Protein product: CASSRTTGGSNQPQHF.

The chain employs TRBV2 and TRBJ1-1; D call uncertain. Trimming cost V 0 bases and J 3 bases, with 17 bases left between them. CDR1 is SNHLY, CDR2 FYNNEI, per germline. The CDR3 is made up of 17 amino acids. The CDR3 sequence: CASSEAFGGAQHTEAFF. The CDR3 nucleotides are TGTGCCAGCAGTGAAGCGTTCGGTGGAGCCCAACACACTGAAGCTTTCTTT.

This chain uses TRBV4-2 with TRBJ2-1; 7 nucleotides align to TRBD2. This CDR3 is 17 amino acids long. V dropped 3 bases and J dropped 8; count of bases not matched to a gene: 16. CDR1 is LGHNA, CDR2 YNFKEQ, per germline. CDR3 bases: TGTGCCAGCAGCCAGAATAAGCGGGAAGAATCTTACGATGAGCAGTTCTTC. Translated, it gives CASSQNKREESYDEQFF.